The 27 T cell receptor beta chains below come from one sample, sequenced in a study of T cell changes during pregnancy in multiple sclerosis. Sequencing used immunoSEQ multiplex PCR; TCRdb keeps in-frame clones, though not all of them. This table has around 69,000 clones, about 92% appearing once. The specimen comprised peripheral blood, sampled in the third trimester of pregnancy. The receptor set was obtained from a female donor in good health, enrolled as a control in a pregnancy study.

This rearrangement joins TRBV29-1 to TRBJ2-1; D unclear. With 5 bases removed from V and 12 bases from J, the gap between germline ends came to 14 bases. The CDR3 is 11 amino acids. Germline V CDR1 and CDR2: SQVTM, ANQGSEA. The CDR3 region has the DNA TGCAGCGTTTTGACTCCGGAGCGGCAGTTCTTC. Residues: CSVLTPERQFF.

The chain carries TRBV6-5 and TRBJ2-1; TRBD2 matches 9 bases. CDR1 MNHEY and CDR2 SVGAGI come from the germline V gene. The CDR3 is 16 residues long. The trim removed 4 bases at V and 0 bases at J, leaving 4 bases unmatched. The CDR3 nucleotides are TGTGCCAGCAGTTCAGGACTAGCGCTCTCCTACAATGAGCAGTTCTTC. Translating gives CASSSGLALSYNEQFF.

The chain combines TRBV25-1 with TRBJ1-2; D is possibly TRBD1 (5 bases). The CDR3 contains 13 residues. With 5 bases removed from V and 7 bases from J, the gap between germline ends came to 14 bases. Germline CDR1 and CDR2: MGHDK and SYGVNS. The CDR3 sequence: CASSLNPQGGYTF. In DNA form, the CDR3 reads TGTGCCAGCAGTCTAAACCCCCAGGGTGGCTACACCTTC.

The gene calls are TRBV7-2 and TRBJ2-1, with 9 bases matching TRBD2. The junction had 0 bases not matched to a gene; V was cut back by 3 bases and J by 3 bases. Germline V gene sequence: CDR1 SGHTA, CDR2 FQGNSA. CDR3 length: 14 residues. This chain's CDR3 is CASSFSGSYNEQFF. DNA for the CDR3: TGTGCCAGCAGCTTTAGCGGGAGCTACAATGAGCAGTTCTTC.

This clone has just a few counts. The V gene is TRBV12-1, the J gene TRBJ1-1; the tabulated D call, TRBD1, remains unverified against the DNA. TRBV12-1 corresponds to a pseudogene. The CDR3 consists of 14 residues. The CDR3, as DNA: TGTGCCAGCAGCTTTTCAGGGCTGAACACTGAAGCTTTCTTT. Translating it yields CASSFSGLNTEAFF.

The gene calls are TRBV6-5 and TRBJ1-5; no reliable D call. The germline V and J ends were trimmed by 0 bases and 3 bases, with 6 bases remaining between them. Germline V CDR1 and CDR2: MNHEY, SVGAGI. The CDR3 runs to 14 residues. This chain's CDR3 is CASSYSRYNQPQHF. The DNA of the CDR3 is TGTGCCAGCAGTTACTCCCGGTACAATCAGCCCCAGCATTTT.

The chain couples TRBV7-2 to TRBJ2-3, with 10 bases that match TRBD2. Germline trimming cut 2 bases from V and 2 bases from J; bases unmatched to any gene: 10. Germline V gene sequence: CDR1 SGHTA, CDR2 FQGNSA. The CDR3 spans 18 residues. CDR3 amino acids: CASSLWTRSGRPTDTQYF. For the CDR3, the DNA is TGTGCCAGCAGCTTATGGACTCGTAGCGGGAGGCCCACAGATACGCAGTATTTT.

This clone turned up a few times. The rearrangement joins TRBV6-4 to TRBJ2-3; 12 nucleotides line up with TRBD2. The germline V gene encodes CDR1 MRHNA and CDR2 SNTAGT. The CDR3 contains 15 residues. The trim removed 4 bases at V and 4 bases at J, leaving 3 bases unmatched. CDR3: CASSGTSGTSDTQYF. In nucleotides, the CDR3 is TGTGCCAGCAGTGGGACTAGCGGGACCTCAGATACGCAGTATTTT.

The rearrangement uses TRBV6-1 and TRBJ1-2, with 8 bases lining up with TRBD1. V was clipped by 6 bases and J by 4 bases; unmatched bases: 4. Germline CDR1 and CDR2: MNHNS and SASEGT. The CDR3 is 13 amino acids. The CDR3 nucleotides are TGTGCCAGCAGCTCTGGACAGGGCTATGGCTACACCTTC. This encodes CASSSGQGYGYTF.

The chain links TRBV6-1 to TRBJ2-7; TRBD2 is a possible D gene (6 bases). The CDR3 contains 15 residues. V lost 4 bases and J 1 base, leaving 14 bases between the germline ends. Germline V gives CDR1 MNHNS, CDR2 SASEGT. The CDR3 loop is CASSVVGSGSYEQYF. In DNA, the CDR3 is TGTGCCAGCAGTGTAGTTGGTAGCGGTTCCTACGAGCAGTACTTC.

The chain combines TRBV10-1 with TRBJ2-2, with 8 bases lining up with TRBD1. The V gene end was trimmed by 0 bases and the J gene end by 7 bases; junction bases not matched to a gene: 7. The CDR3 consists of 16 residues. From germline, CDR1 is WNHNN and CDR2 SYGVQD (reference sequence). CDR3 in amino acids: CASSESSGQGNGELFF. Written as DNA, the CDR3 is TGCGCCAGCAGTGAGTCTTCTGGACAGGGTAACGGGGAGCTGTTTTTT.

CDR3 sequence: CASSVTVLSEEQFF. The CDR3 DNA sequence: TGCGCCAGCAGCGTAACGGTACTCTCCGAGGAGCAGTTCTTC. The chain is built from TRBV5-1 and TRBJ2-1, with D unclear. From germline, CDR1 is SGHRS and CDR2 YFSETQ. The ends were cut back, 4 bases at V and 10 bases at J, with 18 bases in the middle. This CDR3 is built from 14 residues.

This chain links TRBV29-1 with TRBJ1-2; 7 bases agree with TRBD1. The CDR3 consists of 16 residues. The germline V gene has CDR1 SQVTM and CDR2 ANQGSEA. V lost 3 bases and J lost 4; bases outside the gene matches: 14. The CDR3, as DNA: TGCAGCGTTGAGGGGGCCAGGGGGGCGTTAGGCTATGGCTACACCTTC. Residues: CSVEGARGALGYGYTF.

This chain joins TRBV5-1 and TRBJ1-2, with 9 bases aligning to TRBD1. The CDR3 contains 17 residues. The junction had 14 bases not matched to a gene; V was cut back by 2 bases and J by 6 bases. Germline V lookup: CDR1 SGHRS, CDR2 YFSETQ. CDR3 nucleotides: TGCGCCAGCAGCTTTGGAACTACAGGGGGCGGGTTGGATGGCTACACCTTC. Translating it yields CASSFGTTGGGLDGYTF. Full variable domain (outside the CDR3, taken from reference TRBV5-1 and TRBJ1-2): KAGVTQTPRYLIKTRGQQVTLSCSPISGHRSVSWYQQTPGQGLQFLFEYFSETQRNKGNFPGRFSGRQFSNSRSEMNVSTLELGDSALYLCASSFGTTGGGLDGYTFGSGTRLTVV.

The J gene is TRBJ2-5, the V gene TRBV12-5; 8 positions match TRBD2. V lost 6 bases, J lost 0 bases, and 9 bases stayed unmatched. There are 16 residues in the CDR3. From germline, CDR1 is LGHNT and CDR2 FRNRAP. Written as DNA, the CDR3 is TGTGCTAGTGGCCCACTAAGCGGGGGCCACCAAGAGACCCAGTACTTC. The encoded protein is CASGPLSGGHQETQYF. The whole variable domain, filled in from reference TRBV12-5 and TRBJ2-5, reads DARVTQTPRHKVTEMGQEVTMRCQPILGHNTVFWYRQTMMQGLELLAYFRNRAPLDDSGMPKDRFSAEMPDATLATLKIQPSEPRDSAVYFCASGPLSGGHQETQYFGPGTRLLVL.

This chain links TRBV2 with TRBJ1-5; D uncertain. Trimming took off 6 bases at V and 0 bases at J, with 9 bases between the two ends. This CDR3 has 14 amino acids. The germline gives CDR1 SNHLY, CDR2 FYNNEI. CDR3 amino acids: CASREGNSNQPQHF. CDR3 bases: TGTGCCAGCAGGGAGGGTAATAGCAATCAGCCCCAGCATTTT.

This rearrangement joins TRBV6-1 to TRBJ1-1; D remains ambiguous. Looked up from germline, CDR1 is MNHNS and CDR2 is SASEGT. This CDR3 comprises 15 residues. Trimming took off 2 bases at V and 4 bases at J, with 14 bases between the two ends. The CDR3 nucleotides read TGTGCCAGCAGTGAACGCGAGTTGTCGGGCACTGAAGCTTTCTTT. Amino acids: CASSERELSGTEAFF.

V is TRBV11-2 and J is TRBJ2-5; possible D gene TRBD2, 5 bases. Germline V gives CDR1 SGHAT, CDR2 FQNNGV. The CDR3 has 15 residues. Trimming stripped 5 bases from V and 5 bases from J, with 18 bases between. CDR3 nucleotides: TGTGCCAGCAGCCCCAAGGGTTTCCGGAGGGAGACCCAGTACTTC. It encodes CASSPKGFRRETQYF.

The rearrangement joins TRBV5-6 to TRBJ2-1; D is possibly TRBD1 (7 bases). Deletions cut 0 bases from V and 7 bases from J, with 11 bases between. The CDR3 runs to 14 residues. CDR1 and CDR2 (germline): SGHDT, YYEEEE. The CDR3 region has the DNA TGTGCCAGCAGCTTGGGCAGGGGGAGGAATGAGCAGTTCTTC. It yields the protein CASSLGRGRNEQFF. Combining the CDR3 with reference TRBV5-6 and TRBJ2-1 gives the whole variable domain DAGVTQSPTHLIKTRGQQVTLRCSPKSGHDTVSWYQQALGQGPQFIFQYYEEEERQRGNFPDRFSGHQFPNYSSELNVNALLLGDSALYLCASSLGRGRNEQFFGPGTRLTVL.

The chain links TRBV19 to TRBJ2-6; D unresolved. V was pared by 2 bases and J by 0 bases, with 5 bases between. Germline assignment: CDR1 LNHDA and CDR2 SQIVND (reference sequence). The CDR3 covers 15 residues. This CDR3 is CASSIRYSGANVLTF. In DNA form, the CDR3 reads TGTGCCAGTAGTATACGTTACTCTGGGGCCAACGTCCTGACTTTC.

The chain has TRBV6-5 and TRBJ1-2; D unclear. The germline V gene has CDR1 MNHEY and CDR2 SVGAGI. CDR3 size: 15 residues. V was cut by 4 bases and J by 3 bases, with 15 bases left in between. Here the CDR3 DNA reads TGTGCCAGCAGTTGGACGGGAAGATACTACTATGGCTACACCTTC. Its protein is CASSWTGRYYYGYTF.

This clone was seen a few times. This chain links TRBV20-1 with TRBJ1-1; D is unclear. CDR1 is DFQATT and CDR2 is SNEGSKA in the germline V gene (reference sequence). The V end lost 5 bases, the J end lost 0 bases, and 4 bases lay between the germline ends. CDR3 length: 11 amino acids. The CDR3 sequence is CSAVVNTEAFF. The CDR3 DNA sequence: TGCAGTGCTGTAGTGAACACTGAAGCTTTCTTT.

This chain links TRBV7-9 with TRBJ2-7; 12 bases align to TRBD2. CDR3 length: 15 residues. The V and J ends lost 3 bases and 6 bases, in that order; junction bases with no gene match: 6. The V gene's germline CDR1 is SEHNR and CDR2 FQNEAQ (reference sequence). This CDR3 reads CASSFASGRAAEQYF. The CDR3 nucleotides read TGTGCCAGCAGCTTCGCTAGCGGGAGGGCTGCCGAGCAGTACTTC.

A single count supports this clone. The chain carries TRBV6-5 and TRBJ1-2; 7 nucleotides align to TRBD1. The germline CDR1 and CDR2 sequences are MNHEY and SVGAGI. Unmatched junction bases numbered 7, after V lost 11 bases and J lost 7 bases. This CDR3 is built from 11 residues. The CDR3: CAAHRGSGYTF. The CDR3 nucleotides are TGTGCCGCCCACAGGGGTTCTGGCTACACCTTC.

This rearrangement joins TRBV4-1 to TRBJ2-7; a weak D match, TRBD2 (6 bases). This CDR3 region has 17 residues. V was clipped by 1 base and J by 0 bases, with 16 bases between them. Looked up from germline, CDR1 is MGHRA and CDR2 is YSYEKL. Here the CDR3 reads CASSQVWSSESSYEQYF. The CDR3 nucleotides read TGCGCCAGCAGCCAAGTTTGGTCTAGCGAGAGCTCCTACGAGCAGTACTTC.

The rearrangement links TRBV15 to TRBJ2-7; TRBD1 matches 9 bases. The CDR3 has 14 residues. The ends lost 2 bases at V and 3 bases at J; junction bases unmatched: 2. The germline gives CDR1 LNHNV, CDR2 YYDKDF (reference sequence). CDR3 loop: CATSRLTGGYEQYF. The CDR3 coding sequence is TGTGCCACCAGCAGACTGACAGGGGGCTACGAGCAGTACTTC.

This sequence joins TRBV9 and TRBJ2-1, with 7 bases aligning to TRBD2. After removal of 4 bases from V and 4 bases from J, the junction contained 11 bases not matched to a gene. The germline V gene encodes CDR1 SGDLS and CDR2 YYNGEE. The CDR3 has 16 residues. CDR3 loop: CASSLTGTTKYNEQFF. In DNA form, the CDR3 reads TGTGCCAGCAGCCTCACCGGGACTACCAAGTACAATGAGCAGTTCTTC.